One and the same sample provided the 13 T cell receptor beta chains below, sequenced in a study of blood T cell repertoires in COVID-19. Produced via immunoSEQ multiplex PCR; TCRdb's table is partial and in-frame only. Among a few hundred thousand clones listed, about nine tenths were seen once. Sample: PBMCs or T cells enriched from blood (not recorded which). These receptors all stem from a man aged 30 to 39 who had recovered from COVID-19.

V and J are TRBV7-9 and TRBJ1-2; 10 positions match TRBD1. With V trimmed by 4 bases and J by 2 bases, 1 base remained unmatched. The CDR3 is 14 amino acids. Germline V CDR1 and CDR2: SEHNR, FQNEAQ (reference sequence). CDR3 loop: CASSSTGGNYGYTF. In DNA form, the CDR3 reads TGTGCCAGCAGCTCGACAGGGGGCAACTATGGCTACACCTTC.

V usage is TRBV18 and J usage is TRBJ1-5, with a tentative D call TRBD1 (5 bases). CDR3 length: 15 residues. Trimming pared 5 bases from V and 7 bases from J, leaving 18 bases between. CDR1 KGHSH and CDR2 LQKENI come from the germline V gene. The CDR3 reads CASSTSSQGGQPQHF. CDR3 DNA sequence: TGTGCCAGCTCAACGTCTAGTCAGGGCGGACAGCCCCAGCATTTT.

The CDR3 DNA follows: TGCGCCAGCAGTGAAGCTGATAACACCGGGGAGCTGTTTTTT. Translating it yields CASSEADNTGELFF. V and J are TRBV10-1 and TRBJ2-2, with D uncertain. The V gene lost 3 bases and the J gene lost 2 bases, with 7 bases spanning the gap. The CDR3 contains 14 residues. Germline V gene data show CDR1 as WNHNN and CDR2 as SYGVQD (reference sequence).

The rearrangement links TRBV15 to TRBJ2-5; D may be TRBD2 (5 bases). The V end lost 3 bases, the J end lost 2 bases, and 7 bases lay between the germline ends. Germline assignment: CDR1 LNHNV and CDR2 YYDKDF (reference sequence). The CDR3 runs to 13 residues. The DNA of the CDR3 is TGTGCCACCAGCAGGGGGAGACAAGAGACCCAGTACTTC. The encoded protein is CATSRGRQETQYF.

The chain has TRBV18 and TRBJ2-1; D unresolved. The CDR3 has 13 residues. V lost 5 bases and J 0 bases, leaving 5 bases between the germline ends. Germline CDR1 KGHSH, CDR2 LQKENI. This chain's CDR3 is CASSLSSYNEQFF. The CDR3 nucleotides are TGTGCCAGCTCATTGAGCTCCTACAATGAGCAGTTCTTC.

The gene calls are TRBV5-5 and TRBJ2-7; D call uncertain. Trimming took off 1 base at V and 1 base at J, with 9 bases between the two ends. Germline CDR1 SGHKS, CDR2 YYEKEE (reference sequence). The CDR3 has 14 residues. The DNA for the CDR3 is TGTGCCAGCAGCTTGTCGGCAGGATCCTACGAGCAGTACTTC. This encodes CASSLSAGSYEQYF.

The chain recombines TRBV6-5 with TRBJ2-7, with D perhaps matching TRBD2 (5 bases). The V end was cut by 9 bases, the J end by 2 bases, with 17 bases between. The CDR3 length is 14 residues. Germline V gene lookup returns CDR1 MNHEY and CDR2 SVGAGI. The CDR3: CASTLREPPYEQYF. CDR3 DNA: TGTGCCAGTACTTTGAGGGAGCCCCCCTACGAGCAGTACTTC.

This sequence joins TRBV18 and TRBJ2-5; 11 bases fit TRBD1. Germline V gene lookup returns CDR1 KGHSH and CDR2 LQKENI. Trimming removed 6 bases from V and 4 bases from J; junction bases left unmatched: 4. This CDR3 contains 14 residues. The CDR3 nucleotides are TGTGCCAGCTCCGGGACAGGGGGTTCAGAGACCCAGTACTTC. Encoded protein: CASSGTGGSETQYF.

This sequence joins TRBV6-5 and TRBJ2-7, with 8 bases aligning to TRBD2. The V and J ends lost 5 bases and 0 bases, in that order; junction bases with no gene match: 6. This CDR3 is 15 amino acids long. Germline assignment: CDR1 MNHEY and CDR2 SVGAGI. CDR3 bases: TGTGCCAGCAGTCGAGCGGGGGTAGTCTCCTACGAGCAGTACTTC. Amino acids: CASSRAGVVSYEQYF.

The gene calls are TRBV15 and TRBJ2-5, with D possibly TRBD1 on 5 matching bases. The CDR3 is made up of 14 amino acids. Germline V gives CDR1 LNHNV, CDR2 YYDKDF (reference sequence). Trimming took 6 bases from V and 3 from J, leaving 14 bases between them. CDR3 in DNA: TGTGCCACCAGAAAAGAAGGGGCAAAAGAGACCCAGTACTTC. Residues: CATRKEGAKETQYF.

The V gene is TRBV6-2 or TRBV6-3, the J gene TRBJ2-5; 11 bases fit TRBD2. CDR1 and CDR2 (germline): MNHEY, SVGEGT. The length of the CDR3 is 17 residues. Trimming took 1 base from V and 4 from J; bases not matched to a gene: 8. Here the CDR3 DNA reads TGTGCCAGCAGTTACTTCTTACGACTAGCGGGAAGAGAGACCCAGTACTTC. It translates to CASSYFLRLAGRETQYF.

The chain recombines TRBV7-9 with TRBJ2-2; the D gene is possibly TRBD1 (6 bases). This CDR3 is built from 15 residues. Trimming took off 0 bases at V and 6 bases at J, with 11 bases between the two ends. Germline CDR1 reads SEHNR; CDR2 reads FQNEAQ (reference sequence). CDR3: CASSLAEGVAGELFF. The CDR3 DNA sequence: TGTGCCAGCAGCTTAGCAGAGGGGGTTGCCGGGGAGCTGTTTTTT.

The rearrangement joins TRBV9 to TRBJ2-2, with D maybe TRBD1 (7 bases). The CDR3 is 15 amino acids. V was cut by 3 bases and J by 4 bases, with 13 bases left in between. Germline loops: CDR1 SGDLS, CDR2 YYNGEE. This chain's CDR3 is CASSGRGTATGELFF. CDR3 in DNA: TGTGCCAGCAGCGGGAGGGGGACAGCCACCGGGGAGCTGTTTTTT. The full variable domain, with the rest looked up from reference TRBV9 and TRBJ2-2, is DSGVTQTPKHLITATGQRVTLRCSPRSGDLSVYWYQQSLDQGLQFLIQYYNGEERAKGNILERFSAQQFPDLHSELNLSSLELGDSALYFCASSGRGTATGELFFGEGSRLTVL.